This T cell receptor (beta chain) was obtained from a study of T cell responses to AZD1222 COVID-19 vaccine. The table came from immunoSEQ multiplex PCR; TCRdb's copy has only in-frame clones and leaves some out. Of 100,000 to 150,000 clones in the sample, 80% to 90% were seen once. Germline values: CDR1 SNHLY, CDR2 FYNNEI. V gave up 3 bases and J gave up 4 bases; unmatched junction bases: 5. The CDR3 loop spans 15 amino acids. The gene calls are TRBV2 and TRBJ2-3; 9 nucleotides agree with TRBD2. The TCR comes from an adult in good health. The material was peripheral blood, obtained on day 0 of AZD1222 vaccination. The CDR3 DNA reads TGTGCCAGCAGTGACTTGCGGGGGGGGTCAGATACGCAGTATTTT. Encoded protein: CASSDLRGGSDTQYF. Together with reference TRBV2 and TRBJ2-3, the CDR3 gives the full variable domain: EPEVTQTPSHQVTQMGQEVILRCVPISNHLYFYWYRQILGQKVEFLVSFYNNEISEKSEIFDDQFSVERPDGSNFTLKIRSTKLEDSAMYFCASSDLRGGSDTQYFGPGTRLTVL.